This T cell receptor beta chain was recovered during a study of T cell changes during pregnancy in multiple sclerosis. CDR1 and CDR2 from the germline V gene are SGHNT and YENEEA. V shed 0 bases, J shed 8 bases, and the junction held 5 bases outside the gene matches. There are 14 residues in the CDR3. TCRdb keeps only in-frame clones here, not all; method: immunoSEQ multiplex PCR. Among roughly 85,000 clones listed, more than 85% were seen once. The input for sequencing was peripheral blood, taken in the first trimester of pregnancy. This TCR was sampled from a female donor with multiple sclerosis, enrolled in a pregnancy study. The chain has TRBV11-3 and TRBJ2-3; 7 nucleotides match TRBD2. As DNA, the CDR3 is TGTGCCAGCAGCTTAGATGGTGGCGGGGGTACGCAGTATTTT. Amino acid sequence: CASSLDGGGGTQYF.